What follows are 5 T cell receptor beta chains derived from one specimen sequenced in a study of early T cells in non-severe SARS-CoV-2 infection. Each CDR3 protein is one row after TCRdb ran MiXCR on the 5' RACE reads. The sample lists about 52,000 distinct CDR3 sequences, 11% seen once, with about 13% in the top ten. The material sequenced was whole blood. The source is an adult who was a healthcare worker with PCR-confirmed SARS-CoV-2 infection or an uninfected control (not recorded which).

V and J are TRBV4-1 and TRBJ2-1; weak D call: TRBD2 (7 bases). With 3 bases removed from V and 7 bases from J, the gap between germline ends came to 22 bases. This CDR3 has 17 amino acids. The germline V gene encodes CDR1 MGHRA and CDR2 YSYEKL. The CDR3 region has the DNA TGCGCCAGCAGCCAGGATGAGGGGGGAGGGAGAGGGAATGAGCAGTTCTTC. This gives the protein CASSQDEGGGRGNEQFF.

The table lists this clonotype with many counts. The rearrangement uses TRBV18 and TRBJ2-1; TRBD1 agrees at 11 bases. The J segment lost 12 bases and the V segment lost 3 bases, leaving 10 bases of the junction unmatched. This CDR3 comprises 15 residues. In germline, CDR1 is KGHSH, CDR2 LQKENI. As DNA, the CDR3 is TGTGCCAGCTCACCCCTAACCGGGACAGGGGGAGGGCAGTTCTTC. It specifies CASSPLTGTGGGQFF.

This clonotype was seen more than once but under ten times. V gene TRBV7-2 combines with J gene TRBJ2-1, with TRBD2 matching 10 bases. V shed 6 bases, J shed 8 bases, and the junction held 10 bases outside the gene matches. This CDR3 has 15 amino acids. Looked up from germline, CDR1 is SGHTA and CDR2 is FQGNSA. In nucleotides, the CDR3 is TGTGCCAGCAGGAGCGGGGGGGCCTCGAGGGATGAGCAGTTCTTC. Protein sequence: CASRSGGASRDEQFF.

This clonotype appeared a few times. V and J are TRBV7-9 and TRBJ1-3, with 7 nucleotides matching TRBD1. This CDR3 spans 17 amino acids. V shed 6 bases, J shed 3 bases, and the junction held 14 bases outside the gene matches. Germline V gene data show CDR1 as SEHNR and CDR2 as FQNEAQ (reference sequence). CDR3 residues: CASRHTGALTRGNTIYF. CDR3 DNA sequence: TGTGCCAGCAGACATACAGGGGCGTTAACCCGTGGAAACACCATATATTTT.

The sample holds one count of this clonotype. This may arise from a read error, as a much more abundant clone is one base away. The J gene is TRBJ1-4, the V gene TRBV7-8; maybe TRBD1 (6 bases). Trimming took off 5 bases at V and 0 bases at J, with 13 bases between the two ends. The germline V gene encodes CDR1 SGHVS and CDR2 FQNEAQ. This CDR3 has 16 residues. The CDR3 bases are TGTGCCAGCAGCCGAGGGACAACCACAACTAATGAAAAACTGTTTTTT. Translation gives CASSRGTTTTNEKLFF. The variable domain in full, with the rest retrieved from reference TRBV7-8 and TRBJ1-4, is GAGVSQSPRYKVAKRGQDVALRCDPISGHVSLFWYQQALGQGPEFLTYFQNEAQLDKSGLPSDRFFAERPEGSVSTLKIQRTQQEDSAVYLCASSRGTTTTNEKLFFGSGTQLSVL.